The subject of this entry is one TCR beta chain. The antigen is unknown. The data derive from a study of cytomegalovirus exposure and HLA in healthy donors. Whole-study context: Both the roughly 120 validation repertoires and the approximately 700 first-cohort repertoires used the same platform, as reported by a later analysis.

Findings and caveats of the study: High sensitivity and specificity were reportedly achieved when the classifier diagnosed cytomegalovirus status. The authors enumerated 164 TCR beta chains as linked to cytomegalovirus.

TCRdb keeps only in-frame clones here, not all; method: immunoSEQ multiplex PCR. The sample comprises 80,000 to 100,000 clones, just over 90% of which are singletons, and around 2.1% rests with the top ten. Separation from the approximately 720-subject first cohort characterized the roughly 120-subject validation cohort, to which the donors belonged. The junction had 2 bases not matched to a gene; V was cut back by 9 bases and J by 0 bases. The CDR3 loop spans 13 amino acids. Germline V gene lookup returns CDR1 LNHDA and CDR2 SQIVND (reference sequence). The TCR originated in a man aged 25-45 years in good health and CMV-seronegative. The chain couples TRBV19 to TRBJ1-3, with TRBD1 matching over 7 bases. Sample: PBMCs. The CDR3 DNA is TGTGCCAGCGGGACAGCCTCTGGAAACACCATATATTTT. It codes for CASGTASGNTIYF.